This is a list of T cell receptor beta chains from one sample in a study of early T cells in non-severe SARS-CoV-2 infection. A single record per CDR3 protein comes from TCRdb applying MiXCR to the 5' RACE reads. Here the sample spans tens of thousands of distinct CDR3 sequences, roughly a tenth being singletons. The sample was whole blood. The receptors were gathered from an adult who was a healthcare worker with PCR-confirmed SARS-CoV-2 infection or an uninfected control (not recorded which). The CDR3 runs from the conserved cysteine through the conserved F or W. A D gene is named only where the DNA matches it firmly. A row's size may be missing; if present it is once, few, many or a size class.

cdr3_nt cdr3_aa v_call d_call clone_size j_call
TGCGCCAGCAGCTTTGTGTTAGGGGGCGATTCTTCCTTGAATGAGCAGTTATTC CASSFVLGGDSSLNEQLF TRBV5-1 TRBD1 . TRBJ2-1
TGTGCCAGCAGTTACGGACAGGGAGTCGGGGAGCTGTTTTTT CASSYGQGVGELFF TRBV5-4 TRBD1 many TRBJ2-2
TGTGCCAGCAGCTTAATAGGGGCGCCTGAAGCTTTCTTT CASSLIGAPEAFF TRBV7-3 . few TRBJ1-1
TGTGCTAGCCCCAAACCGGGGCTAGCGGGAGAAGAGACCCAGTACTTC CASPKPGLAGEETQYF TRBV7-7 TRBD2 few TRBJ2-5
TGTGCCAGCAAGCAAGGGGACGAGCAGTACTTC CASKQGDEQYF TRBV6-6 . many TRBJ2-7
TGTGCCAGCAGCTTGTTCACGGAGCCCATCCGGTACTTC CASSLFTEPIRYF TRBV5-5 . . TRBJ2-7
TGTGCCAGCACCTCTGGGGAGTCGGAGCTGTTTTTT CASTSGESELFF TRBV3-1 . few TRBJ2-2
TGTGCCAGCAGTTCCTACAGCTCCTACAATGAGCAGTTCTTC CASSSYSSYNEQFF TRBV12-3/TRBV12-4 . . TRBJ2-1
TGCGCCAGCAGCTTGCAGGGGGCGACTATCTCGGGAGTCTACGAGCAGTACTTC CASSLQGATISGVYEQYF TRBV5-1 TRBD1 few TRBJ2-7
TGTGCCAGCAGCTTAGGACTGAATCAGCCCCAGCATTTT CASSLGLNQPQHF TRBV7-2 . few TRBJ1-5
TGTGCCAGCAGTGAGGCAGGGAGGCAATTCTTC CASSEAGRQFF TRBV6-1 . . TRBJ2-1
TGCGCCAGCAGCATGGGGCCCGGGGACTATGGCTACACCTTC CASSMGPGDYGYTF TRBV5-1 . . TRBJ1-2
TGTGCCAGCAGTTTAACTGGCGAGCAAGAGACCCAGTACTTC CASSLTGEQETQYF TRBV12-3/TRBV12-4 . few TRBJ2-5
TGTGCCAGCAGTCACAGACTAGCGTCTAGCAAAGAGACCCAGTACTTC CASSHRLASSKETQYF TRBV6-2/TRBV6-3 TRBD2 . TRBJ2-5
TGTGCCAGCAGCCCATTTTCCATATCGATGAACACCGGGGAGCTGTTTTTT CASSPFSISMNTGELFF TRBV7-8 . . TRBJ2-2
TGCAGTGCTAGGACTAGCGGGAGTTCCGAGCAGTACTTC CSARTSGSSEQYF TRBV20-1 TRBD2 . TRBJ2-7
TGCGCCAGCAGCCATGGTGATAGGACTAGCGGGATCCCAGATACGCAGTATTTT CASSHGDRTSGIPDTQYF TRBV4-3 TRBD2 few TRBJ2-3
TGCAGCGTTCCCCTAGCGGGAGTCACAGATACGCAGTATTTT CSVPLAGVTDTQYF TRBV29-1 TRBD2 . TRBJ2-3
TGTGCCAGCAGCCAAGGAACTAGCGGGAACAATGAGCAGTTCTTC CASSQGTSGNNEQFF TRBV4-2 TRBD2 . TRBJ2-1
TGTGCCAGCAGCTTAGGGGCTGGGGCCAACGTCCTGACTTTC CASSLGAGANVLTF TRBV11-2 . few TRBJ2-6
TGTGCCAGCAGCTTACTAGGGGAGCAGCCCCAGCATTTT CASSLLGEQPQHF TRBV7-2 . many TRBJ1-5
TGTGCCAGCAGCTATGGACAGGGAGGGACCCAGTACTTC CASSYGQGGTQYF TRBV7-9 TRBD1 few TRBJ2-5
TGCGCCAGCAGCTTGGAGCGCGGGAGGGCCATCACCACAGATACGCAGTATTTT CASSLERGRAITTDTQYF TRBV5-1 TRBD2 . TRBJ2-3
TGTGCCACCTCAGCGGGTTACGAGCAGTACTTC CATSAGYEQYF TRBV9 . few TRBJ2-7
TGCGCCAGCAGCCCGGAGGCTCAGGGGGCTTTGTTTGGCTACACCTTC CASSPEAQGALFGYTF TRBV5-1 TRBD1 few TRBJ1-2
TGTGCCAGCAGTTTAGACCGCAGGAGGAACACTGAAGCTTTCTTT CASSLDRRRNTEAFF TRBV12-3/TRBV12-4 . many TRBJ1-1
TGTGCCAGCAGCCCACGGTTTGAGTTCCAAGAGACCCAGTACTTC CASSPRFEFQETQYF TRBV7-8 . few TRBJ2-5
TGTGCCACCAGCAGAGCCCAGGCCGGGGAGCTGTTTTTT CATSRAQAGELFF TRBV15 . many TRBJ2-2
TGTGCCATCAGTGCTAACCTGGGACAGGGCGGCACAGATACGCAGTATTTT CAISANLGQGGTDTQYF TRBV10-3 TRBD1 few TRBJ2-3
TGTGCCAGCAGCAACGTACAGGGGGCTTTCCTACCCAATGAGCAGTTCTTC CASSNVQGAFLPNEQFF TRBV7-9 TRBD1 many TRBJ2-1
TGTGCCAGCCTTACGTTACTAGCGGGAGCGGCAGATACGCAGTATTTT CASLTLLAGAADTQYF TRBV6-2/TRBV6-3 TRBD2 many TRBJ2-3
TGTGCCAGCTCACCCCGGACACAAGAGACCCAGTACTTC CASSPRTQETQYF TRBV18 . few TRBJ2-5
TGTGCCAGCAGCCAGAACCTAGTTCTCTCCTACGAGCAGTACTTC CASSQNLVLSYEQYF TRBV3-1 . many TRBJ2-7
TGTGCCAGCAGCCAAGGGGGCGGGAGGCCCTACAATGAGCAGTTCTTC CASSQGGGRPYNEQFF TRBV4-2 TRBD2 few TRBJ2-1
TGTGCCAGCACTTCTCCAGGGTCCTACGAGCAGTACTTC CASTSPGSYEQYF TRBV6-5 . many TRBJ2-7
TGTGCCAGCAGGTCAGTTAGCAATCAGCCCCAGCATTTT CASRSVSNQPQHF TRBV6-2/TRBV6-3 . . TRBJ1-5
TGTGCCAGCAGTTACACCCGGGACACTGAAGCTTTCTTT CASSYTRDTEAFF TRBV6-5 . many TRBJ1-1
TGTGCCAGCAGTGCGGACAGGGGGACAGTAGGGACCCAGTACTTC CASSADRGTVGTQYF TRBV2 TRBD1 . TRBJ2-5
TGTGCCAGCAGCCCCCTAGCGGGAATCCACAATGAGCAGTTCTTC CASSPLAGIHNEQFF TRBV7-2 TRBD2 . TRBJ2-1
TGTGCCATCAGCATTGCAGGGGGGGCTGAGCAGTTCTTC CAISIAGGAEQFF TRBV10-3 . few TRBJ2-1
TGTGCCAGTAGTATTACAGGGAACTATGGCTACACCTTC CASSITGNYGYTF TRBV19 . many TRBJ1-2
TGTGCCACCAGTGATTCAAAGGGGCACTACACCTTC CATSDSKGHYTF TRBV24-1 . . TRBJ1-2
TGTGCCAGCAGTTACACCCGGACAGGGAAATCCCACGAGCAGTACTTC CASSYTRTGKSHEQYF TRBV6-2/TRBV6-3 TRBD1 . TRBJ2-7
TGTGCCAGTAGCCCAGTCAAGAACACCGGGGAGCTGTTTTTT CASSPVKNTGELFF TRBV25-1 . . TRBJ2-2
TGCAGCGTTGAAGATCGAGGTGATACGCAGTATTTT CSVEDRGDTQYF TRBV29-1 . many TRBJ2-3
TGTGCCAGCAGCTCTACCTGGGCCACTGAAGCTTTCTTT CASSSTWATEAFF TRBV27 . few TRBJ1-1
TGTGCCAGCAGCCGTAGCGGATACACAGATACGCAGTATTTT CASSRSGYTDTQYF TRBV5-4 . . TRBJ2-3
TGTGCCAGTAGTACCGGACTAGCGGGAGAGACCCAGTACTTC CASSTGLAGETQYF TRBV19 TRBD2 . TRBJ2-5
TGTGCCTGGAGTCCCCCTAGCGGGAGACTCTCCTACAATGAGCAGTTCTTC CAWSPPSGRLSYNEQFF TRBV30 TRBD2 . TRBJ2-1